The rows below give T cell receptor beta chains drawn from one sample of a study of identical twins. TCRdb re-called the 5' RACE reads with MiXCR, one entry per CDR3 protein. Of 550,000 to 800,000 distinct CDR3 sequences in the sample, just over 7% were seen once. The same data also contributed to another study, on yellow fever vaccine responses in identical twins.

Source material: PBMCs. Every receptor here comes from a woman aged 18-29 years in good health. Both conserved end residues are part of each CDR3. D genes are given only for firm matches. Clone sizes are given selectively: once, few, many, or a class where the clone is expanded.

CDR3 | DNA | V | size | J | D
CASEPRDGTNEQFF | TGTGCCAGCGAACCCCGGGATGGAACCAATGAGCAGTTCTTC | TRBV7-9 | few | TRBJ2-1 | .
CAINRQGMTYNEQFF | TGTGCCATCAACAGACAGGGGATGACCTACAATGAGCAGTTCTTC | TRBV10-3 | few | TRBJ2-1 | TRBD1
CASSLGRGESRLNEQFF | TGTGCCAGCAGTTTAGGTAGGGGGGAATCGAGGTTAAATGAGCAGTTCTTC | TRBV27 | few | TRBJ2-1 | .
CASSVGVPGNQPQHF | TGTGCCAGCAGTGTTGGCGTTCCGGGCAATCAGCCCCAGCATTTT | TRBV2 | . | TRBJ1-5 | .
CASSLSYEQFF | TGCGCCAGCAGCTTGTCATATGAGCAGTTCTTC | TRBV5-1 | many | TRBJ2-1 | .
CSALNRDRNTEAFF | TGCAGTGCTCTCAACCGAGACAGGAACACTGAAGCTTTCTTT | TRBV20-1 | . | TRBJ1-1 | .
CATSLGQGRYTGELFF | TGTGCCACCAGCTTAGGGCAGGGGAGGTACACCGGGGAGCTGTTTTTT | TRBV15 | many | TRBJ2-2 | .
CASGLVTTSGRERNEQFF | TGTGCTAGTGGTTTGGTAACCACTAGCGGGAGAGAGCGGAATGAGCAGTTCTTC | TRBV12-5 | few | TRBJ2-1 | TRBD2
CASSGMGGVGAKNIQYF | TGTGCCAGCAGTGGAATGGGGGGGGTCGGGGCCAAAAACATTCAGTACTTC | TRBV12-3/TRBV12-4 | . | TRBJ2-4 | TRBD2
CASSLSNVETQYF | TGTGCCAGCAGCTTAAGCAACGTAGAGACCCAGTACTTC | TRBV7-3 | few | TRBJ2-5 | .
CASSLEPGIYEQYF | TGTGCCAGCAGCTTAGAACCAGGGATCTACGAGCAGTACTTC | TRBV11-2 | few | TRBJ2-7 | .
CASSEPGTTTYEQYF | TGTGCCAGCAGTGAGCCGGGGACCACTACCTACGAGCAGTACTTC | TRBV2 | . | TRBJ2-7 | .
CSAPLGGAGDTQYF | TGCAGTGCCCCCCTTGGCGGGGCGGGAGATACGCAGTATTTT | TRBV20-1 | few | TRBJ2-3 | .
CSAGEGRRNIQYF | TGCAGTGCTGGGGAGGGCCGCAGAAACATTCAGTACTTC | TRBV20-1 | many | TRBJ2-4 | TRBD2
CASVLGAGGREQYF | TGTGCCAGCGTTTTGGGGGCGGGAGGTCGGGAGCAGTACTTC | TRBV7-6 | few | TRBJ2-7 | TRBD2
CASSLDTGGRDEQFF | TGTGCCAGCAGTTTAGATACAGGGGGCCGGGATGAGCAGTTCTTC | TRBV6-2/TRBV6-3 | . | TRBJ2-1 | TRBD1
CSARGFSKTPDTQYF | TGCAGTGCTAGGGGGTTTTCAAAAACTCCAGATACGCAGTATTTT | TRBV20-1 | . | TRBJ2-3 | .
CASSVALDSEAFF | TGTGCCAGCAGTGTGGCGCTGGACTCTGAAGCTTTCTTT | TRBV28 | many | TRBJ1-1 | .
CASSGLAGRNTDTQYF | TGTGCCAGCAGCGGACTAGCGGGAAGAAACACAGATACGCAGTATTTT | TRBV7-8 | few | TRBJ2-3 | TRBD2
CSARDTYQETQYF | TGCAGTGCTAGAGATACCTACCAAGAGACCCAGTACTTC | TRBV20-1 | few | TRBJ2-5 | .
CSVRSTSDYEQYF | TGCAGCGTTAGATCAACCTCCGACTACGAGCAGTACTTC | TRBV29-1 | few | TRBJ2-7 | .
CSARVSGLSKTQYF | TGCAGTGCTAGAGTTTCGGGGTTATCGAAGACCCAGTACTTC | TRBV20-1 | many | TRBJ2-5 | .